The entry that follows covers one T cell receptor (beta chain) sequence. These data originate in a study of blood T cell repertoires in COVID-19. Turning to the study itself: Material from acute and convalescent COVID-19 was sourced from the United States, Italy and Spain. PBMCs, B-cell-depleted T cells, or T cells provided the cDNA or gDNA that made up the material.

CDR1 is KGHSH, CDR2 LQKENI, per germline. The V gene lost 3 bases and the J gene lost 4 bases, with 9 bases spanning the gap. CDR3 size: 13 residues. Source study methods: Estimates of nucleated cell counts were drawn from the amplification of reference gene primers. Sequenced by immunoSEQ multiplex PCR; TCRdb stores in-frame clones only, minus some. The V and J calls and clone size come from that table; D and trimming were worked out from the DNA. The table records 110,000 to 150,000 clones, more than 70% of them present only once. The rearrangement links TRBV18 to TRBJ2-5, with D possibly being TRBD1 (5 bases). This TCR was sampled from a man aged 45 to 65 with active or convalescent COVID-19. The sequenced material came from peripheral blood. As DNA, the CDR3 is TGTGCCAGCTCACCTCAGGGCGCAGAGACCCAGTACTTC. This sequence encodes CASSPQGAETQYF.